This entry describes one TCR beta chain. In the authors' workflow: Estimated nucleated cell counts came from reference gene primer amplification. TCRdb's table, derived via immunoSEQ multiplex PCR, lists solely in-frame clones and lacks some. V and J calls and clone size are as listed in that table; D and trimming were resolved from the DNA. The sample contains some 70,000 clones, about 88% of which appear only once. The entry originates in a study of blood T cell repertoires in COVID-19. Turning to the study itself: Some COVID-19 samples were acute and others convalescent; all came from the United States, Italy and Spain.

The CDR3 is made up of 16 amino acids. Trimming took off 1 base at V and 7 bases at J, with 14 bases between the two ends. CDR1 is MGHRA and CDR2 is YSYEKL in the germline V gene. Sequenced input: peripheral blood. The gene calls are TRBV4-1 and TRBJ1-6; no reliable D call. The clonotype originates from a man over 45 with active COVID-19. The CDR3 spells CASSQVHPDFNSPLHF. The CDR3 DNA follows: TGCGCCAGCAGCCAAGTTCATCCGGACTTCAATTCACCCCTCCACTTT.